This T cell receptor beta chain was profiled in a study of blood T cell repertoires in COVID-19. At the level of the study: Sites in the United States, Italy and Spain provided acute and convalescent COVID-19 samples. T cells, B-cell-depleted T cells, or PBMCs provided the cDNA or gDNA that served as material.

Seattle patients were enrolled during active infection and followed longitudinally. CDR3 length equals 20 residues. The V and J ends lost 0 bases and 4 bases, in that order; junction bases with no gene match: 15. Per the original methods: Scientists estimated how many nucleated cells there were by amplifying reference gene primers. TCRdb's copy holds only in-frame clones and misses some; the assay was immunoSEQ multiplex PCR. V and J calls plus clone size are reproduced from that table; the DNA served to infer D and trimming. Seen here are some 110,000 clones, around 80% observed once, and the top ten hold around 6.2%.

The chain couples TRBV23-1 to TRBJ2-3; 11 bases fit TRBD2. TRBV23-1 is sorted into the ORF group, with uncertain function. The sequence came from a man older than 75 with COVID-19, enrolled during active disease. Source material: peripheral blood. The CDR3, as DNA: TGCGCCAGCAGTCAATCCGCCCAACCCGTAGCGGGAGGGCCCGCAGATACGCAGTATTTT. This gives the protein CASSQSAQPVAGGPADTQYF.